These T cell receptor beta chains were read from a single sample in a study of CD8 T cells in ankylosing spondylitis. TCRdb called the 5' RACE reads again in MiXCR, with one record for every CDR3 protein. The sample carries 400,000 to 450,000 distinct CDR3 sequences, approximately 17% recorded once. The sample comprised blood, either unsorted or a sorted T cell fraction (not recorded which). Source of these receptors: a male donor with ankylosing spondylitis. Each CDR3 is given with its conserved first and last residue. The D gene is left open where the match is weak. Rows may omit the clone size; those that give it use once, few, many or a size class.

D,V,J,size,DNA,CDR3
.,TRBV5-1,TRBJ1-4,few,TGCGCCAGCAGCCCCCGAGAGGGAACTAATGAAAAACTGTTTTTT,CASSPREGTNEKLFF
.,TRBV6-1,TRBJ2-6,few,TGTGCCAGCAGGAGGGGGTTCGGGAGCTCTGGGGCCAACGTCCTGACTTTC,CASRRGFGSSGANVLTF
.,TRBV5-6,TRBJ2-1,few,TGTGCCGCAGACCCCTTCCCAATTGGGGGGCCCCTTCCCTCCTACAATGAGCAGTTCTTC,CAADPFPIGGPLPSYNEQFF
TRBD1,TRBV7-9,TRBJ1-2,few,TGTGCCAGCAGCTCTTTAGCGACAGGGGGCAAAAATGGCTACACCTTC,CASSSLATGGKNGYTF
TRBD2,TRBV20-1,TRBJ2-5,few,TGCAGTGCTAGTGGCGGGAGGGCCGGAGAGACCCAGTACTTC,CSASGGRAGETQYF
.,TRBV7-8,TRBJ2-7,.,TGTGCCAGCAGCTTACGCCTAGCTTACGAGCAGTACTTC,CASSLRLAYEQYF
.,TRBV5-1,TRBJ2-7,.,TGCGCCAGCAGCCGACTGGGAAGCTCCTACGAGCAGTACTTC,CASSRLGSSYEQYF
TRBD1,TRBV12-3/TRBV12-4,TRBJ2-7,few,TGTGCCAGCGGTACAGGGGGCAGTTCCTACGAGCAGTACTTC,CASGTGGSSYEQYF
.,TRBV18,TRBJ1-4,.,TGTGCCAGCTCACCAGGGTATGAAAAACTGTTTTTT,CASSPGYEKLFF
.,TRBV7-9,TRBJ2-7,.,TGTGCCAGCAGCTTAGACAGGGAAATAAGCGAGCAGTACTTC,CASSLDREISEQYF
TRBD1,TRBV28,TRBJ1-3,few,TGTGCCAGCAGTTTAGGGGGACAGAGCTCTGGAAACACCATATATTTT,CASSLGGQSSGNTIYF
TRBD2,TRBV4-1,TRBJ2-1,.,TGCGCCAGCAGCCAGACTAGCGGGAGTACGACCCGCTCCTACAATGAGCAGTTCTTC,CASSQTSGSTTRSYNEQFF
TRBD1,TRBV30,TRBJ2-6,.,TGTGCCTGGACTAGGACAGGAAGCTCTGGGGCCAACGTCCTGACTTTC,CAWTRTGSSGANVLTF
.,TRBV10-3,TRBJ2-2,once,TGTGCCTCCCGGGCGGCGATTCAGCCCGGGGAGCTGTTTTTT,CASRAAIQPGELFF
.,TRBV3-1,TRBJ2-7,few,TGTGCCAGCAGCATCAAAGAGACAGAGCAGTACTTC,CASSIKETEQYF
TRBD1,TRBV20-1,TRBJ1-1,few,TGCAGTGCTAGAGTCAAACTGGGACAGGGGGCTAGGAACGAAGCTTTCTTT,CSARVKLGQGARNEAFF
TRBD2,TRBV6-1,TRBJ2-2,.,TGTGCCAGCTTCGGGGAGCGGGGGGGCCCCGGGGAGCTGTTTTTT,CASFGERGGPGELFF
.,TRBV7-3,TRBJ2-5,few,TGTGCCAGCAGCCGTAGAGGGGGTACCAACCAAGAGACCCAGTACTTC,CASSRRGGTNQETQYF
TRBD1,TRBV7-9,TRBJ1-1,few,TGTGCCAGCAGCCTCAGGACAGGGGGAGGCAGTCCGGCTTTCTTT,CASSLRTGGGSPAFF
.,TRBV20-1,TRBJ2-7,.,TGCAGTGCTAGGGTGACAGGCCGCCGCGACGGCGAGCAGTACTTC,CSARVTGRRDGEQYF
TRBD1,TRBV12-3/TRBV12-4,TRBJ1-5,.,TGTGCCAGCAGTCCGCGACAGGGGTATCAGCCCCAGCATTTT,CASSPRQGYQPQHF
TRBD2,TRBV7-3,TRBJ2-2,.,TGTGCCAGCAGCTTAGGGACTAGCGCTAACACCGGGGAGCTGTTTTTT,CASSLGTSANTGELFF
.,TRBV29-1,TRBJ1-1,.,TGCAGCGTTGGGGGTCGGCTGAACACTGAAGCTTTCTTT,CSVGGRLNTEAFF
TRBD1,TRBV29-1,TRBJ1-2,few,TGCAGCGTTGAGGGTGACAGGGGGTACTATGGCTACACCTTC,CSVEGDRGYYGYTF
TRBD2,TRBV5-1,TRBJ2-1,few,TGCGCCAGCAGCTTGAGGGTAGCGGGGGGCTTTAGCTCCTACAATGAGCAGTTCTTC,CASSLRVAGGFSSYNEQFF
.,TRBV11-1,TRBJ2-7,few,TGTGCCAGCAGCCTGTGGACAGGGGGAACTAGCGGGGACTACGAGCAGTACTTC,CASSLWTGGTSGDYEQYF
.,TRBV12-3/TRBV12-4,TRBJ2-5,many,TGTGCCAGCAGTCGTAGGGAGGGGGTCCAAGAGACCCAGTACTTC,CASSRREGVQETQYF
.,TRBV7-2,TRBJ2-7,.,TGTGCCAGCAGCCCCTATACCTACGAGCAGTACTTC,CASSPYTYEQYF
TRBD1,TRBV5-1,TRBJ1-5,few,TGCGCCAGCAGCTTTGAGGGGGCGAGGGGACAGCCCCAGCATTTT,CASSFEGARGQPQHF
.,TRBV7-8,TRBJ2-3,.,TGTGCCAGTTCAGTAATGGATACGCAGTATTTT,CASSVMDTQYF
TRBD1,TRBV20-1,TRBJ1-5,few,TGCAGTGCTAGGCCGACGACAGGGTATAATCAGCCCCAGCATTTT,CSARPTTGYNQPQHF
TRBD2,TRBV5-6,TRBJ2-3,few,TGTGCCAGCAGCTTGGTAAGCGGGGGCACAGATACGCAGTATTTT,CASSLVSGGTDTQYF
.,TRBV5-6,TRBJ2-7,.,TGTGCCAGCAGCTCCCTGGGAGCGACCTACGAGCAGTACTTC,CASSSLGATYEQYF
.,TRBV20-1,TRBJ2-3,many,TGCAGTGCTAGAGATTGTAGGCGGGAGTATTTT,CSARDCRREYF
TRBD2,TRBV6-1,TRBJ2-1,few,TGTGCCAGCAGCCGAGAGGGACTAGCGACCAATGAGCAGTTCTTC,CASSREGLATNEQFF
.,TRBV3-1,TRBJ1-5,.,TGTGCCAGCAGCAATAGACCTGGGCAGCCCCAGCATTTT,CASSNRPGQPQHF
.,TRBV4-2,TRBJ1-2,many,TGTGCCAGCAGCCAAGGGGGACGCAACTATGGCTACACCTTC,CASSQGGRNYGYTF
.,TRBV28,TRBJ2-2,few,TGTGCCAGCAGTATCCCCCTACAGGGCCGCACCGGGGAGCTGTTTTTT,CASSIPLQGRTGELFF
.,TRBV11-2,TRBJ2-2,.,TGTGCCAGCAGCCACGGAGGGCACACCGGGGAGCTGTTTTTT,CASSHGGHTGELFF
.,TRBV5-5,TRBJ2-1,.,TGTGCCAGCAGCTTCGGTATAGGCAATGAGCAGTTCTTC,CASSFGIGNEQFF
TRBD1,TRBV4-3,TRBJ2-2,.,TGCGCCAGCAGATGGGACAGGGTCACCGGGGAGCTGTTTTTT,CASRWDRVTGELFF
.,TRBV30,TRBJ1-2,.,TGTGCCTGGAGATCTCCCAGGACTAACTATGGCTACACCTTC,CAWRSPRTNYGYTF
TRBD1,TRBV5-1,TRBJ2-7,.,TGCGCCAGCAACCTAAAGGGACAGGGCTACGAGCAGTACTTC,CASNLKGQGYEQYF
.,TRBV6-5,TRBJ2-2,many,TGTGCCAGCAGTTACGGGGGGAACACCGGGGAGCTGTTTTTT,CASSYGGNTGELFF
TRBD1,TRBV9,TRBJ2-2,.,TGTGCCAGCAGCGAGGCGGCGGGACAGGGCACCGGGGAGCTGTTTTTT,CASSEAAGQGTGELFF
.,TRBV5-1,TRBJ1-6,few,TGCGCCAGCAGCTTGTCCTGGGATAATAATTCACCCCTCCACTTT,CASSLSWDNNSPLHF
TRBD2,TRBV15,TRBJ2-1,few,TGTGCCACCAGCAGGACTAGCGGGGGACTCGGGGAGCAGTTCTTC,CATSRTSGGLGEQFF
TRBD1,TRBV6-1,TRBJ1-3,.,TGTGCCAGCAGGAACAGGGGCCCTGGAAACACCATATATTTT,CASRNRGPGNTIYF
TRBD1,TRBV20-1,TRBJ1-5,.,TGCAGTGCTAAAGAGGGGGCACGCAATCAGCCCCAGCATTTT,CSAKEGARNQPQHF
.,TRBV28,TRBJ1-4,.,TGTGCCAGCAGTTTACGCCAGGCGACTAATGAAAAACTGTTTTTT,CASSLRQATNEKLFF
TRBD1,TRBV12-3/TRBV12-4,TRBJ2-3,.,TGTGCCACCTACAGGGGGAGTGGGGATACGCAGTATTTT,CATYRGSGDTQYF
.,TRBV12-3/TRBV12-4,TRBJ2-7,.,TGTGCCAGCAGTTGGACCAGCTACGAGCAGTACTTC,CASSWTSYEQYF
TRBD1,TRBV12-3/TRBV12-4,TRBJ1-5,many,TGTGCCAGCAGCGTTGGACAGGGTGTTAGAAAGCCCCAGCATTTT,CASSVGQGVRKPQHF